One sample yielded the 9 T cell receptor beta chains listed below, sequenced in a study of T cell repertoires in cytomegalovirus infection (dated by TCRdb to about 2019). TCRdb shows the sequencer as Illumina HiSeq 1500. TCRdb trimmed the raw reads at Q25, called clones with MiXCR and kept productive beta chains. Rows are combined by CDR3 protein, so each entry shows the most common genes and DNA. This sample gives about 100,000 distinct CDR3 sequences in total; about 25% of them show up just once. The top ten clonotypes cover approximately 39% of the sample. The sequenced sample consisted of CD8+ T cells from PBMCs. The receptors were gathered from a human donor in good health (CMV status not recorded). Some clones in this sample may be carry-over from other donors' samples.

This clonotype was observed at least ten times. The chain employs TRBV10-3 and TRBJ1-2; possibly TRBD1 for D (5 bases). Trimming removed 0 bases at V and 10 bases at J, with 9 bases between. CDR1 and CDR2 (germline): ENHRY, SYGVKD. The CDR3 is 12 residues long. The CDR3 sequence is CAISESDSFYTF. In DNA, the CDR3 is TGTGCCATCAGTGAGTCCGACAGCTTCTACACCTTC.

The sample holds many counts of this clonotype. V usage is TRBV7-8 and J usage is TRBJ1-5; 11 bases fit TRBD1. V dropped 5 bases and J dropped 3; count of bases not matched to a gene: 6. CDR1 is SGHVS and CDR2 is FQNEAQ in the germline V gene. This CDR3 contains 16 residues. The CDR3 bases are TGTGCCAGCAGCCTACGGACAGGGGGCCCCAATCAGCCCCAGCATTTT. Protein sequence: CASSLRTGGPNQPQHF.

This rearrangement joins TRBV28 to TRBJ1-1; D is possibly TRBD1 (5 bases). CDR1 and CDR2 from the germline V gene are MDHEN and SYDVKM. Trimming removed 10 bases from V and 6 bases from J, with 12 bases in between. This CDR3 is built from 11 residues. The CDR3 loop is CATPWGSEAFF. The CDR3 DNA follows: TGTGCCACTCCCTGGGGGTCTGAAGCTTTCTTT.

The table lists this clonotype with many counts. V gene TRBV6-2 or TRBV6-3 combines with J gene TRBJ2-1; D is ambiguous. Germline CDR1 is MNHEY and CDR2 is SVGEGT. Trimming stripped 2 bases from V and 8 bases from J, with 4 bases between. There are 11 residues in the CDR3. The CDR3 spells CASSYVDEQFF. The DNA for the CDR3 is TGTGCCAGCAGTTACGTGGATGAGCAGTTCTTC.

The chain links TRBV5-4 to TRBJ2-1; unclear D gene. Per germline, CDR1 SGHNT and CDR2 YYREEE (reference sequence). V shed 2 bases and J shed 2 bases, with 11 bases lying between them. The CDR3 is 15 amino acids. DNA for the CDR3: TGTGCCAGCAGCTTTCGATGGGTCGCCTACAATGAGCAGTTCTTC. Protein product: CASSFRWVAYNEQFF.

Concerning this clonotype itself: A much more abundant neighbour one base away suggests this may be a read error. The chain employs TRBV7-8 and TRBJ2-3; possibly TRBD1 or TRBD2 for D (5 bases each). Germline assignment: CDR1 SGHVS and CDR2 FQNEAQ. The CDR3 spans 15 residues. Deletions cut 5 bases from V and 6 bases from J, with 18 bases between. The CDR3 sequence is CASSPGTRGWDTQYF. The CDR3 DNA follows: TGTGCCAGCAGCCCCGGGACCCGGGGCTGGGATACGCAGTATTTT.

The V call is TRBV7-9, the J call TRBJ2-3; 10 bases fit TRBD1. This CDR3 contains 14 residues. Germline V gene data show CDR1 as SEHNR and CDR2 as FQNEAQ (reference sequence). V lost 5 bases to trimming and J lost 3 bases; unmatched junction nucleotides: 2. The CDR3 nucleotides read TGTGCCAGCAGCCGGGACAGGGGAACAGATACGCAGTATTTT. This gives the protein CASSRDRGTDTQYF.

V is TRBV5-5 and J is TRBJ1-5, with 7 nucleotides matching TRBD1. The CDR3 runs to 18 residues. The trim removed 4 bases at V and 0 bases at J, leaving 13 bases unmatched. Germline V gives CDR1 SGHKS, CDR2 YYEKEE (reference sequence). The CDR3 spells CASSPWDSELYSNQPQHF. DNA of the CDR3: TGTGCCAGCAGCCCTTGGGACAGTGAACTTTATAGCAATCAGCCCCAGCATTTT.

V usage is TRBV19 and J usage is TRBJ2-1; a possible D gene is TRBD2 (5 bases). This CDR3 is 12 amino acids long. Per germline, CDR1 LNHDA and CDR2 SQIVND (reference sequence). V lost 7 bases to trimming and J lost 8 bases, with 12 bases between them. The CDR3 DNA reads TGTGCCAGTAATCGAGGGCCCCATGAGCAGTTCTTC. Its translation is CASNRGPHEQFF.